This T cell receptor (beta chain) is from a study of blood T cell repertoires in COVID-19. For the study at large: Collection of acute and convalescent COVID-19 samples took place in the United States, Italy and Spain. The cDNA or gDNA used as material had been derived from T cells, B-cell-depleted T cells, or PBMCs.

Authors' methods: Amplifying reference gene primers gave estimates of nucleated cell counts. Sequenced by immunoSEQ multiplex PCR; TCRdb stores in-frame clones only, minus some. The V and J calls and clone size are taken from that table; D and trimming were inferred from the DNA. This sample has over 85,000 clones, with about 78% found just once. The V gene's germline CDR1 is SGHRS and CDR2 YFSETQ. The V and J ends lost 5 bases and 2 bases respectively, with 11 bases between them. The CDR3 totals 15 residues. Sequencing was carried out using peripheral blood. The chain joins TRBV5-1 to TRBJ2-6; TRBD2 is a possible D gene (6 bases). This receptor was taken from a man in his sixties with active or convalescent COVID-19. The CDR3 sequence is CASRLGGAGANVLTF. Written as DNA, the CDR3 is TGCGCCAGCAGATTAGGAGGGGCTGGGGCCAACGTCCTGACTTTC. The entire variable domain, with the rest obtained from reference TRBV5-1 and TRBJ2-6, is as follows: KAGVTQTPRYLIKTRGQQVTLSCSPISGHRSVSWYQQTPGQGLQFLFEYFSETQRNKGNFPGRFSGRQFSNSRSEMNVSTLELGDSALYLCASRLGGAGANVLTFGAGSRLTVL.